This T cell receptor (beta chain) was sequenced during a study of blood T cells in healthy people across ages. The study, taken as a whole, reports: Leaving the PBMCs unsorted stopped any conclusive comparison of naive versus antigen-experienced cells. Percentage of naive T cells showed a strong correlation with TCR beta diversity.

Individuals who donated were healthy Caucasians from Russia aged roughly 6 to 100. A second PCR, run for 7 to 11 cycles, used a sample-barcoded 5' primer plus a J-beta primer mix. TCRdb called the 5' RACE reads again in MiXCR, with one record for every CDR3 protein. The table includes some 1 million distinct CDR3 sequences, under 55% detected once. On this clonotype: What it binds is not known. One end of the junction varies from germline; a read error may be responsible.

From germline, CDR1 is SGHVS and CDR2 FNYEAQ. This CDR3 is built from 15 residues. Sample: blood. This TCR was sampled from a woman aged 55-69 years in good health. This chain uses TRBV7-6 with TRBJ2-3; 8 positions match TRBD2. Written as DNA, the CDR3 is TGTGCCAGCAGCCAGAGCGGGAGTCGCACAGATACGCGGTATTTT. Its translation is CASSQSGSRTDTRYF.